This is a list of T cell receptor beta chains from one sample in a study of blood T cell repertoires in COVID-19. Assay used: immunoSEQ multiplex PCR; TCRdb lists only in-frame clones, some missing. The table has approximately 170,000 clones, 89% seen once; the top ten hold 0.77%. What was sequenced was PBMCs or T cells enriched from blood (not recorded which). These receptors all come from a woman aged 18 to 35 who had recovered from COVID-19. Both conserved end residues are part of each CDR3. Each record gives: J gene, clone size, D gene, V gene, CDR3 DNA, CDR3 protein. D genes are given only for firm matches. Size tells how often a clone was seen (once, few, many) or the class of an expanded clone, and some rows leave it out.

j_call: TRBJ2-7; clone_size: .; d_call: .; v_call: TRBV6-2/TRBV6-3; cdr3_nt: TGTGCCAGCAGTTACTCGTCGGCTAGGCTCGGCGAGCAGTACTTC; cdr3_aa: CASSYSSARLGEQYF
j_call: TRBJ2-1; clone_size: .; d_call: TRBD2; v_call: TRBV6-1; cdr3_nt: TGTGCCAGCAGTGAAACTAGCGGGATGGTCGATGAGCAGTTCTTC; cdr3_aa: CASSETSGMVDEQFF
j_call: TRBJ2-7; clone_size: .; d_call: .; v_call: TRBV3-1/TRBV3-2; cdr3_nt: TGTGCCAGCAGCCAAGATAACAGGGCCTACGAGCAGTACTTC; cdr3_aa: CASSQDNRAYEQYF
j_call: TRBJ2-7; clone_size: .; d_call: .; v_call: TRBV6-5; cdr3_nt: TGTGCCAGCAGGATGACAGGTCTGTCCTACGAGCAGTACTTC; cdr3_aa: CASRMTGLSYEQYF
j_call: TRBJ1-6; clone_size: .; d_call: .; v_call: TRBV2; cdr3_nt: TGTGCCAGCAGTGGCCAGGGTGGGGATTCACCCCTCCACTTT; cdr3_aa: CASSGQGGDSPLHF
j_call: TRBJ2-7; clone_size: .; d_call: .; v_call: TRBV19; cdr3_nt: TGTGCCAGTAGTATGGCAGGCACCAACTACGAGCAGTACTTC; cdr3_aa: CASSMAGTNYEQYF
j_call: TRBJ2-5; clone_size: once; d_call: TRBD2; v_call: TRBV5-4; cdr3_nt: TGTGCCAGCAGCTTGGCTAGTACTAGCGGGACGGAGACCCAGTACTTC; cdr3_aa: CASSLASTSGTETQYF
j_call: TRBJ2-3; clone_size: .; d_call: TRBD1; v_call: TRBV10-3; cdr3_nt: TGTGCCATCAGGGGATCCGGGACAGGGTTTCAAGATACGCAGTATTTT; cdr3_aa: CAIRGSGTGFQDTQYF
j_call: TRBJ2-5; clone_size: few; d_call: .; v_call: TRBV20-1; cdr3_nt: TGCAGTGCTAGCCTTCAAGAGACCCAGTACTTC; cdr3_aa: CSASLQETQYF
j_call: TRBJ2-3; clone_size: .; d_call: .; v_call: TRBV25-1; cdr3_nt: TGTGCCAGCAGTGATAGGGGAAGCTTTTCAGATACGCAGTATTTT; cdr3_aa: CASSDRGSFSDTQYF
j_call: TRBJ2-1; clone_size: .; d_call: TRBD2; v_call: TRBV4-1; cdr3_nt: TGCGCCAGCAGCCCGACTAGCGGGATGGTAGGTGAGCAGTTCTTC; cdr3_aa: CASSPTSGMVGEQFF
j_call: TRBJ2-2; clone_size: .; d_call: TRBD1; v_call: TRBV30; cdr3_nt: TGTGCCTGGAGTGGGGACAGTATGACCGGGGAGCTGTTTTTT; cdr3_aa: CAWSGDSMTGELFF
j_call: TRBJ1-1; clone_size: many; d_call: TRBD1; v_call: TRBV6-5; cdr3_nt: TGTGCCAGCAGGGGGACAGGGTCCATCACTGAAGCTTTCTTT; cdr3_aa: CASRGTGSITEAFF
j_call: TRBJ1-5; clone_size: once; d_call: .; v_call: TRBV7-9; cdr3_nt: TGTGCCAGCAGCTTAGCGGGGCCTCAGCATTTT; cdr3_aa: CASSLAGPQHF
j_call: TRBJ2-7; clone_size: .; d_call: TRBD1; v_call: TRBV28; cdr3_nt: TGTGCCAGCAGTTTTTCGGACAGGGGGTCACGGCAGTACTTC; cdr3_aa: CASSFSDRGSRQYF